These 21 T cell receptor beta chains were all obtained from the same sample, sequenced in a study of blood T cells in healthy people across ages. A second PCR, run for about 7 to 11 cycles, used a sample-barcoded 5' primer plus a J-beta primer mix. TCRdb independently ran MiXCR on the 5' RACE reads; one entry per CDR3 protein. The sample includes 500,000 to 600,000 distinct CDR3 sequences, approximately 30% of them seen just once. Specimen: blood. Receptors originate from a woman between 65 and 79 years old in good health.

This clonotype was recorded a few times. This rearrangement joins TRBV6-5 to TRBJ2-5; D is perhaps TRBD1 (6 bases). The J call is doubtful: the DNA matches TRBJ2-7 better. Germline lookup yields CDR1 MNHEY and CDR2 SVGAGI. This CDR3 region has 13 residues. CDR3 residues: CASNGQRPGEQYF. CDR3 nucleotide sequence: TGTGCCAGCAATGGACAGCGGCCAGGCGAGCAGTACTTC.

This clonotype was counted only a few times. In DNA form, the CDR3 reads TGTGCCACCAGCAGATGGGAGAGTAGCGGTCAGCAAGAGACCCAGTACTTC. It yields the protein CATSRWESSGQQETQYF. V and J are TRBV15 and TRBJ2-5, with a weak D call TRBD2 (6 bases). CDR3 length equals 17 residues. Germline loops: CDR1 LNHNV, CDR2 YYDKDF (reference sequence). Trimming removed 2 bases at V and 2 bases at J, with 18 bases between.

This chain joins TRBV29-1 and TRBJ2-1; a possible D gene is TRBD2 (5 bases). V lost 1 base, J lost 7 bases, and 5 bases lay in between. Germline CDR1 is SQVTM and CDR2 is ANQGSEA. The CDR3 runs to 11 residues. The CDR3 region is CSVEAGNEQFF. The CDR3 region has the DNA TGCAGCGTTGAAGCGGGGAATGAGCAGTTCTTC.

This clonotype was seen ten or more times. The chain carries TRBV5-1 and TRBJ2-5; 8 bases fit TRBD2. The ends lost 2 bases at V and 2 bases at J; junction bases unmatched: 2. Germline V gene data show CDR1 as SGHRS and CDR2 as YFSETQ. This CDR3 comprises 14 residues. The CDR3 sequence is CASSLLAAQETQYF. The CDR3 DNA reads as TGCGCCAGCAGCTTACTAGCGGCGCAAGAGACCCAGTACTTC. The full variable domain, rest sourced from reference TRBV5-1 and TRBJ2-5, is KAGVTQTPRYLIKTRGQQVTLSCSPISGHRSVSWYQQTPGQGLQFLFEYFSETQRNKGNFPGRFSGRQFSNSRSEMNVSTLELGDSALYLCASSLLAAQETQYFGPGTRLLVL.

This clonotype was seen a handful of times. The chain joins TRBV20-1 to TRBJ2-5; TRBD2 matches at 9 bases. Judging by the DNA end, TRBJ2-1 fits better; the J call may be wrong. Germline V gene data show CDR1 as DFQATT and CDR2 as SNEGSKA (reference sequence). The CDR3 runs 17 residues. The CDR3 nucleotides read TGCAGTGCTAGAGATAGCGGGGGCCTAATGGGCTTCAATGAGCAGTTCTTC. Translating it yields CSARDSGGLMGFNEQFF.

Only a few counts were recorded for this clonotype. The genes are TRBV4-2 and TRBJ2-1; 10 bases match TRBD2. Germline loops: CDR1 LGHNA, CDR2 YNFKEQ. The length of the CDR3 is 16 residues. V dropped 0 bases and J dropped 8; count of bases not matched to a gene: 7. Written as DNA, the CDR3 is TGTGCCAGCAGCCAAGATGGGAGCGGGGGGGTCCATGAGCAGTTCTTC. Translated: CASSQDGSGGVHEQFF.

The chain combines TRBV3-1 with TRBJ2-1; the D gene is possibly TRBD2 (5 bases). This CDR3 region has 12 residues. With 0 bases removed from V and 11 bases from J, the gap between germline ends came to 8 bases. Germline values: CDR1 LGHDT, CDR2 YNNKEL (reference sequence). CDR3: CASSQDPGKQFF. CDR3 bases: TGTGCCAGCAGCCAAGATCCGGGAAAGCAGTTCTTC.

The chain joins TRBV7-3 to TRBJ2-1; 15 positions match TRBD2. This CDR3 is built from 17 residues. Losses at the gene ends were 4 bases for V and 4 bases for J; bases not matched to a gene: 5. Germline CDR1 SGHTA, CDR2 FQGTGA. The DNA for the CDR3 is TGTGCCAGCAGCTCGGGACTAGCGGGGGGTTTGTACAATGAGCAGTTCTTC. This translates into CASSSGLAGGLYNEQFF.

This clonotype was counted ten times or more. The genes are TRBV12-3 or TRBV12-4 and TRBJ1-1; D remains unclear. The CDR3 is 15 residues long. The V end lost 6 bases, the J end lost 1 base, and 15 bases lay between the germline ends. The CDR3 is CASRKQTDPNTEAFF. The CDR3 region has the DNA TGTGCCAGCAGGAAGCAAACGGACCCGAACACTGAAGCTTTCTTT.

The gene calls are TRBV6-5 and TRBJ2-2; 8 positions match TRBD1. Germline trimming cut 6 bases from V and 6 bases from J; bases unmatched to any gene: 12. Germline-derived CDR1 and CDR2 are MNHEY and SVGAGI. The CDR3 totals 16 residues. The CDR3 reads CASSYRGLDLAGELFF. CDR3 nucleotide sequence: TGTGCCAGCAGCTACAGGGGGTTAGATTTGGCCGGGGAGCTGTTTTTT.

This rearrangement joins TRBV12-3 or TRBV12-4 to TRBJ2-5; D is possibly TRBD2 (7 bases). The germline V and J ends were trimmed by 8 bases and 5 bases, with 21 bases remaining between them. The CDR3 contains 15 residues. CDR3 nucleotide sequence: TGTGCCAGCTCTAAAACGGGGGGCGCGTGGGAGACCCAGTACTTC. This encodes CASSKTGGAWETQYF.

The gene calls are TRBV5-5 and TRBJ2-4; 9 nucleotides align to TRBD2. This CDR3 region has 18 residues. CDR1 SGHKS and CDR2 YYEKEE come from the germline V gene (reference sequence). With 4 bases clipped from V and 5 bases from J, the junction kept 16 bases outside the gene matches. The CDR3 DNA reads TGTGCCAGCAGCCTACCGATCCGCGGGGGGGACAGAGAAAACATTCAGTACTTC. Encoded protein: CASSLPIRGGDRENIQYF.

CDR3 nucleotides: TGCGCCAGCAGCCAACGCGGGACAGCCTACAATGAGCAGTTCTTC. It codes for CASSQRGTAYNEQFF. V is TRBV4-1 and J is TRBJ2-1; tentatively, D is TRBD1 (7 bases). Germline V lookup: CDR1 MGHRA, CDR2 YSYEKL. V lost 2 bases, J lost 2 bases, and 10 bases lay in between. The CDR3 runs 15 residues.

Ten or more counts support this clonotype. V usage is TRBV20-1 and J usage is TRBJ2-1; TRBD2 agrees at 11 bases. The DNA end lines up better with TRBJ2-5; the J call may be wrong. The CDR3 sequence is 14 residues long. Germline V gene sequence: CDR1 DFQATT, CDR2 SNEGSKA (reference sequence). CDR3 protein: CSARAPSGGETQYF. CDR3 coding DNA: TGCAGTGCTAGAGCCCCTAGCGGGGGGGAGACCCAGTACTTC.

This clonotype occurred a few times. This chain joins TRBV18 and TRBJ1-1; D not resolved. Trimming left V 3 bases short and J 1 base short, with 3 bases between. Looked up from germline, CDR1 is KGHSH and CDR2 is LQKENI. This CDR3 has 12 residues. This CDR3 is CASSPQNTEAFF. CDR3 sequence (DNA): TGTGCCAGCTCACCTCAGAACACTGAAGCTTTCTTT.

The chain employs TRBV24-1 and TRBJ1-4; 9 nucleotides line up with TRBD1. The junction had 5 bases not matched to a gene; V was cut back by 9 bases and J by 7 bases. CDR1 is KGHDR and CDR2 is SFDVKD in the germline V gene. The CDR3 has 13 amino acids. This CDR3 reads CATSAGQGEKLFF. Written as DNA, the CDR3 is TGTGCCACCTCCGCGGGACAGGGTGAAAAACTGTTTTTT.

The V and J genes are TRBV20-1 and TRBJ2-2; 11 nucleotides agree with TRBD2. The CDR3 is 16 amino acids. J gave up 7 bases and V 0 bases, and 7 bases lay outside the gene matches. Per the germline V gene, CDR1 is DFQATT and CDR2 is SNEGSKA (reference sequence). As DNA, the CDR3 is TGCAGTGCTAGAGATAGAAGACTAGCGGGGATCGGGGAGCTGTTTTTT. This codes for CSARDRRLAGIGELFF.

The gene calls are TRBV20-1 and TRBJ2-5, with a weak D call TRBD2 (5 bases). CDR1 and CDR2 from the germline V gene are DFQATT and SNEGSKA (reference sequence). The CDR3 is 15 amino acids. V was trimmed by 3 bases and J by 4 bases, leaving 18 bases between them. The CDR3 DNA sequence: TGCAGTGCTAGGGTCATGGGAGCCGTGAGAGAGACCCAGTACTTC. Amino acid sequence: CSARVMGAVRETQYF.

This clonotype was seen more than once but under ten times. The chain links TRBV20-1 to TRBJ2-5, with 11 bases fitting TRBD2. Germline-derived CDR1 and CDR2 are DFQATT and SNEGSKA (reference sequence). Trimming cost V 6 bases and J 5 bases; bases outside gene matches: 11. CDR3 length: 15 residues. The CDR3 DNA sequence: TGCAGTGCCGTTCCTAGCGGGGGGATAAGGGAGACCCAGTACTTC. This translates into CSAVPSGGIRETQYF.

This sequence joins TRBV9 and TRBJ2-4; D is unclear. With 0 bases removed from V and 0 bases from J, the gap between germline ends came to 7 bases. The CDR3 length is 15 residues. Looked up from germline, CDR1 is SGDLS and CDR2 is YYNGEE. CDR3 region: CASSVEGLAKNIQYF. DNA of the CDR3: TGTGCCAGCAGCGTAGAAGGGCTAGCCAAAAACATTCAGTACTTC.

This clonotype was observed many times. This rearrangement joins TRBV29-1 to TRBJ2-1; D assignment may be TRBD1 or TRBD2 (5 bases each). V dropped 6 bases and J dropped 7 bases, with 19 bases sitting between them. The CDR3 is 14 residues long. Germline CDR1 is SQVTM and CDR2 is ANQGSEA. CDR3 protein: CSVETGTSRNEQFF. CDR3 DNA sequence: TGCAGCGTCGAGACGGGGACCTCGAGAAATGAGCAGTTCTTC.